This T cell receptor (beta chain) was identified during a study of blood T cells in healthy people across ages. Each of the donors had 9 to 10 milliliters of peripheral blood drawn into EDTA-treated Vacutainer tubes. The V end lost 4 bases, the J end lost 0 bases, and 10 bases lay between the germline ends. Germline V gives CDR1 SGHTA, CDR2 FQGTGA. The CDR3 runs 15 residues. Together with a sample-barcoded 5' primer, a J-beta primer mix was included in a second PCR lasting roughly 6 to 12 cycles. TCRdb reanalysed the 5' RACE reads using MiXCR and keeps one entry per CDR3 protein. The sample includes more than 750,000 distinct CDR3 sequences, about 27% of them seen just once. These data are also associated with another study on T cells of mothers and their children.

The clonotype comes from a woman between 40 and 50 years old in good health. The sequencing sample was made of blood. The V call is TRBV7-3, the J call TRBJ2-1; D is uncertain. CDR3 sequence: CASSSESSSYNEQFF. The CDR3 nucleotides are TGTGCCAGCAGCTCCGAAAGCAGCTCCTACAATGAGCAGTTCTTC.